This note documents a single TCR beta chain sequence. A read error may produce the germline difference seen at one junction end. These data are taken from a study of molecular identifiers for immune sequencing clone quantification. A single record per CDR3 protein comes from TCRdb applying MiXCR to the PCR reads. The sample has nearly 650,000 distinct CDR3 sequences, around 25% seen once. As CD8+CD4-CCR7+CD45RA+ cells, naive CD8 T cells were sorted. Germline V lookup: CDR1 PRHDT, CDR2 FYEKMQ (reference sequence). The CDR3 consists of 13 residues. The chain combines TRBV13 with TRBJ1-3; tentatively, D is TRBD1 (5 bases). The sequencing input was naive CD8+ T cells from blood, with Jurkat cell RNA spiked in. Described subset: FACS-sorted CD8+CD4-CCR7+CD45RA+ naive T cells. This receptor was obtained from a human donor in good health. Some libraries in this study had Jurkat cell RNA spiked in. CDR3 sequence: CAGSQGAGNTIYF. The CDR3 DNA follows: TGTGCCGGCAGCCAGGGTGCTGGAAACACCATATATTTT.